The sequence of this TCR beta chain was determined in a study of control samples from healthy donors and cancer patients. Germline lookup yields CDR1 MNHEY and CDR2 SVGAGI. CDR3 length: 13 amino acids. The ends lost 5 bases at V and 6 bases at J; junction bases unmatched: 2. The assay was immunoSEQ multiplex PCR, and TCRdb's table has in-frame clones only and misses some. The sample includes about 270,000 clones, approximately 80% of them seen just once. The V call is TRBV6-5, the J call TRBJ1-2, with 11 bases fitting TRBD1. The sample taken for sequencing was PBMCs. This receptor was identified in an older woman with lung cancer. The CDR3: CASSPGQGDGYTF. The CDR3 DNA reads TGTGCCAGCAGTCCGGGACAGGGGGATGGCTACACCTTC.